The 4 T cell receptor beta chains presented below share a single source sample, sequenced in a study of graft-versus-host responses after intestinal transplantation. Only in-frame clones appear in the TCRdb table, and some are missing; sequencing was by immunoSEQ multiplex PCR. The sample lists about 97,000 clones, over 75% seen once, with 15% to 20% in the top ten. Sequencing used PBMCs, obtained approximately 420 days after intestinal transplant. Receptor source: a human patient who received an intestinal transplant, so some T cells may come from the graft donor.

This chain uses TRBV12-5 with TRBJ2-6, with 7 bases identical to TRBD2. The CDR3 sequence is 17 residues long. Germline CDR1 is LGHNT and CDR2 is FRNRAP. V trimming: 4 bases; J trimming: 0 bases; junction bases outside the gene matches: 6. The CDR3 DNA follows: TGTGCTAGTGGTTGGGGGGGACGGCGCTCTGGGGCCAACGTCCTGACTTTC. Translation gives CASGWGGRRSGANVLTF.

CDR3 in amino acids: CASRMGGAKNIQYF. The CDR3 bases are TGTGCCAGCAGGATGGGGGGGGCCAAAAACATTCAGTACTTC. V usage is TRBV6-6 and J usage is TRBJ2-4; 7 bases align to TRBD2. The V and J ends lost 6 bases and 1 base, in that order; junction bases with no gene match: 3. CDR1 is MNHNY, CDR2 SVGAGI, per germline (reference sequence). CDR3 length equals 14 residues.

V gene TRBV2 combines with J gene TRBJ1-1; D uncertain. V dropped 4 bases and J dropped 3 bases, with 9 bases sitting between them. Germline V gene sequence: CDR1 SNHLY, CDR2 FYNNEI. CDR3 length: 13 residues. The CDR3 is CASSVFPHTEAFF. In nucleotides, the CDR3 is TGTGCCAGCAGTGTCTTCCCCCACACTGAAGCTTTCTTT.

CDR3 coding DNA: TGTGCCAGCAGCTTAGGCGTGACCCAGTACTTC. This translates into CASSLGVTQYF. The chain uses TRBV11-2 and TRBJ2-5; no definite D call. The ends were cut back, 1 base at V and 7 bases at J, with 4 bases in the middle. CDR3 length: 11 amino acids. The V gene's germline CDR1 is SGHAT and CDR2 FQNNGV.